The entry below gives a single T cell receptor beta chain sequence along with its context. The sample is drawn from a study of blood T cell repertoires in COVID-19. As for the study in general: Acute-phase and convalescent COVID-19 samples originated in the United States, Italy and Spain. The cDNA or gDNA used as material had been derived from T cells, B-cell-depleted T cells, or PBMCs.

Germline CDR1 and CDR2: SGHAT and FQNNGV. Trimming took 4 bases from V and 3 from J, leaving 10 bases between them. There are 14 residues in the CDR3. Per the original methods: From reference gene primer amplification, estimates of nucleated cell counts were derived. The repertoire was sequenced with immunoSEQ multiplex PCR; TCRdb's copy has only in-frame clones and lacks some. V and J calls and clone size are copied from that table; D and trimming were computed from the DNA. The sample includes about 63,000 clones, around four fifths of them seen just once. Sequenced: peripheral blood. The clonotype was recovered from a human donor in a cohort sampled during active COVID-19. This chain connects TRBV11-2 to TRBJ2-1; D may be TRBD1 (6 bases). CDR3 region: CASSSQGGYNEQFF. The CDR3 DNA is TGTGCCAGCAGCTCCCAAGGGGGCTACAATGAGCAGTTCTTC. Combining the CDR3 with reference TRBV11-2 and TRBJ2-1 gives the whole variable domain EAGVAQSPRYKIIEKRQSVAFWCNPISGHATLYWYQQILGQGPKLLIQFQNNGVVDDSQLPKDRFSAERLKGVDSTLKIQPAKLEDSAVYLCASSSQGGYNEQFFGPGTRLTVL.